This TCR beta chain comes out of a study of T cell responses to AZD1222 COVID-19 vaccine. Findings of the study overall: Donors were mostly white British, more females; clonal diversity possibly underestimated. Elevations in Spike-specific TCR breadth and depth followed administration of two AZD1222 doses. Among AZD1222 vaccinees, only six were seropositive at baseline. The study sampled repertoires only after the peak T cell response.

TCRdb keeps only in-frame clones here, not all; method: immunoSEQ multiplex PCR. The data contain around 140,000 clones, approximately 93% of them singletons. About this clone itself: Antigen specificity is unknown.

This sequence was found in an adult who had recovered from COVID-19. The starting material was peripheral blood, obtained after recovery from COVID-19.

This chain's CDR3 is CASRSPLNTEAFF. Here the CDR3 DNA reads TGTGCCAGCAGGAGCCCATTGAACACTGAAGCTTTCTTT. V is TRBV2 and J is TRBJ1-1; D unclear. The CDR3 totals 13 residues. Trimming took off 6 bases at V and 0 bases at J, with 8 bases between the two ends. Germline V CDR1 and CDR2: SNHLY, FYNNEI. Combining the CDR3 with reference TRBV2 and TRBJ1-1 gives the whole variable domain EPEVTQTPSHQVTQMGQEVILRCVPISNHLYFYWYRQILGQKVEFLVSFYNNEISEKSEIFDDQFSVERPDGSNFTLKIRSTKLEDSAMYFCASRSPLNTEAFFGQGTRLTVV.